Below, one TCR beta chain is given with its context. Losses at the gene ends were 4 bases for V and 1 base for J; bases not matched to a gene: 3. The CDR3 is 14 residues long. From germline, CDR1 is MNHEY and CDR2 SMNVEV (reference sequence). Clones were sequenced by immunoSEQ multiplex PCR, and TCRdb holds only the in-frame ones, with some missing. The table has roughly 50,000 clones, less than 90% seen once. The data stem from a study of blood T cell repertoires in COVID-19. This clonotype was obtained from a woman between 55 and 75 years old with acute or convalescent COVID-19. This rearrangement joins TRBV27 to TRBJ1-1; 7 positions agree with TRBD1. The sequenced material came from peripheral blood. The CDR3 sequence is CASSSDRRNTEAFF. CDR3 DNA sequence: TGTGCCAGCAGTTCGGACAGGCGGAACACTGAAGCTTTCTTT.